The sequence of this T cell receptor beta chain was determined in a study of technical replicates of blood from a handful of donors. Clones were read by immunoSEQ multiplex PCR, and TCRdb kept only the in-frame ones, dropping some. The sample includes 80,000 or so clones, 75% to 90% seen only once; the top ten take approximately 3.5%. The germline V gene has CDR1 SGHRS and CDR2 YFSETQ. This CDR3 comprises 14 residues. V lost 7 bases and J 2 bases, leaving 14 bases between the germline ends. The sample consisted of PBMCs. The receptor's source is a human donor in good health. Some clones in this sample may be carry-over from other donors' samples. The chain uses TRBV5-1 and TRBJ2-3, with D unclear. CDR3 loop: CASQVPSHTDTQYF. CDR3 DNA sequence: TGCGCCAGCCAGGTCCCCTCACACACAGATACGCAGTATTTT.